This TCR beta chain emerged from a study of blood T cells in healthy people across ages. This clonotype was detected only a few times. What it recognizes is unknown. Broader study findings: A roughly linear fall in TCR beta diversity per million T cells was seen with increasing age.

Primed by a sample-barcoded 5' primer and a J-beta primer mix, a second PCR proceeded for about 6 to 12 cycles. TCRdb ran MiXCR on the 5' RACE reads and lists one entry per CDR3 protein. Of about 1.6 million distinct CDR3 sequences in the sample, 34% were seen once. Each sample yielded at least 6 micrograms of PBMC total RNA. Sequenced input: blood. The clonotype was recovered from a woman in her twenties or thirties in good health.

CDR3 sequence: CASSPRLRLSGANVLTF. The CDR3 DNA follows: TGTGCCAGCAGCCCCAGGCTTCGGCTCTCTGGGGCCAACGTCCTGACTTTC. The V and J genes are TRBV28 and TRBJ2-6; D not resolved. V was pared by 6 bases and J by 0 bases, with 15 bases between. The V gene's germline CDR1 is MDHEN and CDR2 SYDVKM. The CDR3 runs to 17 residues.